The clone carrying this T cell receptor (beta chain) was seen only a few times. This entry comes from a study of blood T cell repertoires in COVID-19. Ages ranged from roughly 18 to 100 years, with residence in approximately 25 US areas. Participants were placed into cohorts based on the clinical history they reported. Original analysis: Estimates of nucleated cell counts were drawn from the amplification of reference gene primers. Assay used: immunoSEQ multiplex PCR; TCRdb lists only in-frame clones, some missing. For V, J and clone size, that table is used; D and trimming come from the DNA. The repertoire holds fewer than 400,000 clones, with 87% as singletons. This TCR was sampled from a woman aged 18-29 years who had recovered from COVID-19. The sequenced sample was PBMCs or T cells enriched from blood (not recorded which).

For the CDR3, the DNA is TGTGCCAGCAGCTTAGGGCAGGGGCCCTATTCACCCCTCCACTTT. This translates into CASSLGQGPYSPLHF. This chain connects TRBV7-9 to TRBJ1-6, with a weak D call TRBD1 (6 bases). Germline V gene lookup returns CDR1 SEHNR and CDR2 FQNEAQ (reference sequence). V lost 1 base to trimming and J lost 8 bases, with 12 bases between them. The CDR3 is made up of 15 amino acids.